This T cell receptor beta chain was identified during a study of blood T cell repertoires in COVID-19. Study-wide background: Samples of COVID-19 (acute and convalescent) were obtained from the United States, Italy and Spain. From T cells, B-cell-depleted T cells, or PBMCs came the material, which was cDNA or gDNA.

Authors' analysis steps: Researchers report that nucleated cell counts were estimated from reference gene primer amplification. The repertoire was sequenced with immunoSEQ multiplex PCR; TCRdb's copy has only in-frame clones and lacks some. D and trimming were read from the DNA, whereas the V and J calls and clone size are those reported in that table. This table has 300,000 or so clones, about nine tenths appearing once. Seattle cases were enrolled at active infection and followed longitudinally. The sequence derives from a young woman with COVID-19, enrolled during active disease. The source material was peripheral blood.

The CDR3 nucleotides are TGTGCCAGCAGCGTAGAGACAGCCTCTTCACCCCTCCACTTT. Translated: CASSVETASSPLHF. The rearrangement uses TRBV9 and TRBJ1-6; a possible D gene is TRBD1 (5 bases). Per the germline V gene, CDR1 is SGDLS and CDR2 is YYNGEE. V was shortened by 0 bases and J by 9 bases, with 10 bases between the two germline ends. The CDR3 consists of 14 residues.